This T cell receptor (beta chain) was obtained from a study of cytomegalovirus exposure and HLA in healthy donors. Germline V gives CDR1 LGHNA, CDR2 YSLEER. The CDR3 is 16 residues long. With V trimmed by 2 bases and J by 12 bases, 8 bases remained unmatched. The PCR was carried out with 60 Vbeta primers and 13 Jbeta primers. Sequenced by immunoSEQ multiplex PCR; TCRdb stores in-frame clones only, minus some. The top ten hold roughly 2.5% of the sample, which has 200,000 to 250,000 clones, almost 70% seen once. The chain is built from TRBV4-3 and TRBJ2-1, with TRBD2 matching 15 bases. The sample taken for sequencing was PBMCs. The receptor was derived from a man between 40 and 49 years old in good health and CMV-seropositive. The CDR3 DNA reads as TGCGCCAGCAGCCAAACCGGACTAGCGGGGGGGCTGGGGCAGTTCTTC. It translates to CASSQTGLAGGLGQFF.